The clone carrying this TCR beta chain was observed a single time. The CDR3 is made up of 15 amino acids. J lost 4 bases, V lost 3 bases, and 6 bases had no gene match. Germline loops: CDR1 KGHSH, CDR2 LQKENI. This specimen belongs to a study of blood T cell repertoires in COVID-19. In the study overall: The cDNA or gDNA used as material had been derived from T cells, B-cell-depleted T cells, or PBMCs.

The data were produced by immunoSEQ multiplex PCR, yet TCRdb's version contains in-frame clones alone and is incomplete. This table holds fewer than 400,000 clones, 70% to 90% found once. In terms of age and location, participants ranged from about 18 to 90 years and lived in 24 US areas. Participant-reported clinical history was the basis for cohort assignment. This chain joins TRBV18 and TRBJ1-3, with 7 bases matching TRBD1. This sequence originates from a young man who had recovered from COVID-19. Sample: PBMCs or T cells enriched from blood (not recorded which). For the CDR3, the DNA is TGTGCCAGCTCACCCTCCGGGACAGAGGGAAACACCATATATTTT. Amino acid sequence: CASSPSGTEGNTIYF. Based on the CDR3 plus reference TRBV18 and TRBJ1-3, the full variable domain is NAGVMQNPRHLVRRRGQEARLRCSPMKGHSHVYWYRQLPEEGLKFMVYLQKENIIDESGMPKERFSAEFPKEGPSILRIQQVVRGDSAAYFCASSPSGTEGNTIYFGEGSWLTVV.